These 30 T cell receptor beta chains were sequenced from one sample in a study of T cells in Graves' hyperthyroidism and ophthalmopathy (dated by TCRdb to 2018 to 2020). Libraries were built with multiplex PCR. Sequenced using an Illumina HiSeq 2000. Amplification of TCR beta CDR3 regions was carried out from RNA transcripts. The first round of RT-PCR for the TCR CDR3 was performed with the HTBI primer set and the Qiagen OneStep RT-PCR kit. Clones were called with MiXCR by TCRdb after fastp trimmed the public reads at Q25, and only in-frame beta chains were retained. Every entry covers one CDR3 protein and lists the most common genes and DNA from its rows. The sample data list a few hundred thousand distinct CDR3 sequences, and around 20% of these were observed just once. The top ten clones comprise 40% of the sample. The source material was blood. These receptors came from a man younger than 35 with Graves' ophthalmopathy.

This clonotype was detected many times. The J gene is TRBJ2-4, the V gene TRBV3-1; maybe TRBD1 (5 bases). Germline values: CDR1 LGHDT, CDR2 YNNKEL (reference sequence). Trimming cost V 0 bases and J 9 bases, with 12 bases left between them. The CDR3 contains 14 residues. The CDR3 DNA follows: TGTGCCAGCAGCCAAGATCAGGGTATGAGCATTCAGTACTTC. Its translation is CASSQDQGMSIQYF.

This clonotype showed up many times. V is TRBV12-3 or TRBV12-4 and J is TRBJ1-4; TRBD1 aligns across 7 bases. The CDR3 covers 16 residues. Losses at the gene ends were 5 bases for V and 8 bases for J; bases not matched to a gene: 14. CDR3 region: CASSLGTDRVGEKLFF. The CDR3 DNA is TGTGCCAGCAGTCTTGGCACCGACAGGGTAGGCGAAAAACTGTTTTTT.

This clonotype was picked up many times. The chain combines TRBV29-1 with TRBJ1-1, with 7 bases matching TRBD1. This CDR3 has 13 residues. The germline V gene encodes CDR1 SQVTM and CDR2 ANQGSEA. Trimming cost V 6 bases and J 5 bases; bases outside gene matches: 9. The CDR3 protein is CSVDRVGGTEAFF. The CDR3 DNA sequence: TGCAGCGTCGACAGGGTGGGGGGAACTGAAGCTTTCTTT.

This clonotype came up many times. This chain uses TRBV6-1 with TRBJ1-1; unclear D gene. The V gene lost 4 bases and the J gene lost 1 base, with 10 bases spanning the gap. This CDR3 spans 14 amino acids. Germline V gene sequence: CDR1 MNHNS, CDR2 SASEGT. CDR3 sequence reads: CASSGTRGNTEAFF. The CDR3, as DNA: TGTGCCAGCAGTGGAACCCGCGGGAACACTGAAGCTTTCTTT.

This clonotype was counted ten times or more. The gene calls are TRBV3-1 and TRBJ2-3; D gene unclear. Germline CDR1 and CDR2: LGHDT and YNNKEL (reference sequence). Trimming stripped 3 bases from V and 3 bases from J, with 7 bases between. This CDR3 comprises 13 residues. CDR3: CASSHAGTDTQYF. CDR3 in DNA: TGTGCCAGCAGCCACGCCGGGACAGATACGCAGTATTTT.

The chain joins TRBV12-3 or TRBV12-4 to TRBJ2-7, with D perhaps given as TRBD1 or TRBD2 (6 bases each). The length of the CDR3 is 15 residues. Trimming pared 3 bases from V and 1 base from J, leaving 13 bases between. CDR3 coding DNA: TGTGCCAGCAGTTTTTCGGGGGCCGATTCCTACGAGCAGTACTTC. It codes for CASSFSGADSYEQYF.

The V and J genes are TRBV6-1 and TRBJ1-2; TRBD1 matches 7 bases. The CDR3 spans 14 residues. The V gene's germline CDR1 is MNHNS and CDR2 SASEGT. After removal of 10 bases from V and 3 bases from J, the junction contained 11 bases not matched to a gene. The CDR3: CAIASAGTDYGYTF. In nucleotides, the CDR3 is TGTGCCATTGCTTCCGCCGGGACAGACTATGGCTACACCTTC.

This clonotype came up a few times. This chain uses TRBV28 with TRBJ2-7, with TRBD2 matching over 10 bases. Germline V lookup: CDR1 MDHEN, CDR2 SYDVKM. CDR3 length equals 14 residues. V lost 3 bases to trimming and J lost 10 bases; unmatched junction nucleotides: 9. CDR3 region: CASSFGLAGARQYF. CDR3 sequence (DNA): TGTGCCAGCAGTTTTGGGCTAGCGGGGGCACGACAGTACTTC.

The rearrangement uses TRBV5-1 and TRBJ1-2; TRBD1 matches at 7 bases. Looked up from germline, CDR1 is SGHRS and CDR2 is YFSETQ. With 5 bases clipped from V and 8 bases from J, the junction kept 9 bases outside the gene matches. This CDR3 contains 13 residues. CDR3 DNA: TGCGCCAGCAGTCCTACAGGGGCAAGGGGCTACACCTTC. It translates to CASSPTGARGYTF.

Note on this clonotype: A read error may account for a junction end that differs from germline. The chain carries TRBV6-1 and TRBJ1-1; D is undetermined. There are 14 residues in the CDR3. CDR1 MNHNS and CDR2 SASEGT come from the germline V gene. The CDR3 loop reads CANSESGAWAEAFF. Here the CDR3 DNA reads TGTGCCAACAGTGAATCGGGCGCTTGGGCTGAAGCTTTCTTT.

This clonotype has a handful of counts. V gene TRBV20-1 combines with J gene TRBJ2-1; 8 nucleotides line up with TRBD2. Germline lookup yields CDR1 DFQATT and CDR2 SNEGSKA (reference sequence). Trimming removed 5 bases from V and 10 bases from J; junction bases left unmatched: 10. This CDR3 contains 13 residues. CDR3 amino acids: CSACYSGEEEQFF. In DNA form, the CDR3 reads TGCAGTGCTTGCTATAGCGGGGAGGAAGAGCAGTTCTTC.

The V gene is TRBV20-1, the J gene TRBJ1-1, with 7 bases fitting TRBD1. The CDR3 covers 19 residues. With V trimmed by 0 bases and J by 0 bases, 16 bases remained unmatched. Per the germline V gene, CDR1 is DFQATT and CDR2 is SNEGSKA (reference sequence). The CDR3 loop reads CSARDWSRQGSMMNTEAFF. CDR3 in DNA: TGCAGTGCTAGAGATTGGTCTCGACAGGGCTCGATGATGAACACTGAAGCTTTCTTT.

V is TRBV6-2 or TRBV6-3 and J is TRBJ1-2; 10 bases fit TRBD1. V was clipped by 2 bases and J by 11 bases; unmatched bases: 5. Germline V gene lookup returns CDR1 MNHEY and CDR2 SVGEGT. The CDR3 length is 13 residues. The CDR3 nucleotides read TGTGCCAGCAGTTACGGGGGACAGGGGAGGTACACCTTC. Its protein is CASSYGGQGRYTF.

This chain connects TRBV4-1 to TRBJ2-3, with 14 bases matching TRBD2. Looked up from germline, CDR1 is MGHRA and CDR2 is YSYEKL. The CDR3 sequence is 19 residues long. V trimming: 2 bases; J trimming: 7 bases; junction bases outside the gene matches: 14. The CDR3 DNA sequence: TGCGCCAGCAGCCAAATCCCTTCCCCGGGACTAGCGGGGGACTATACGCAGTATTTT. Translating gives CASSQIPSPGLAGDYTQYF.

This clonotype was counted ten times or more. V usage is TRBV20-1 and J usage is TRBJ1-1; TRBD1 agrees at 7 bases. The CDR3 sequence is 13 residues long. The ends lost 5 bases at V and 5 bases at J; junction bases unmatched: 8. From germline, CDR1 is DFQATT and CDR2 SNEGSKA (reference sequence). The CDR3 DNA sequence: TGCAGTGCTCCCCGGGACAGTTCTACTGAAGCTTTCTTT. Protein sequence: CSAPRDSSTEAFF.

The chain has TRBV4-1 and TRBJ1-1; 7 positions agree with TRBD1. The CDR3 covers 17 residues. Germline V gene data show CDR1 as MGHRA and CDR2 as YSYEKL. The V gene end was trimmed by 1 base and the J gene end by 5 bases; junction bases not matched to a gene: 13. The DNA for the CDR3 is TGCGCCAGCAGCCAAGGGTGGACAGGAGGTCCGCGGACTGAAGCTTTCTTT. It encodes CASSQGWTGGPRTEAFF.

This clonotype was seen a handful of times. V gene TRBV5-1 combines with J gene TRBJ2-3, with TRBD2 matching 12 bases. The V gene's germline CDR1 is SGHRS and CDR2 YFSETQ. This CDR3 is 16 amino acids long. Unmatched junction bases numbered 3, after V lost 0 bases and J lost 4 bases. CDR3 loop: CASSLATSGGPDTQYF. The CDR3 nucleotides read TGCGCCAGCAGCTTGGCGACTAGCGGGGGCCCAGATACGCAGTATTTT.

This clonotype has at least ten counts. The DNA of the CDR3 is TGTGCCAGCAGCTCCCAGAGCACCGGGGAGCTGTTTTTT. The encoded protein is CASSSQSTGELFF. This rearrangement joins TRBV11-2 to TRBJ2-2, with D unresolved. V lost 4 bases, J lost 4 bases, and 7 bases lay in between. Germline V gives CDR1 SGHAT, CDR2 FQNNGV. The CDR3 extends over 13 amino acids.

In DNA form, the CDR3 reads TGCAGCGTTGAAGGGACAGGGGGGTGGGCCACTGAAGCTTTCTTT. Protein product: CSVEGTGGWATEAFF. The chain employs TRBV29-1 and TRBJ1-1; 10 positions match TRBD1. Trimming at V came to 1 base and at J to 4 bases, leaving 6 bases not matched to a gene. This CDR3 is 15 amino acids long. CDR1 and CDR2 (germline): SQVTM, ANQGSEA.

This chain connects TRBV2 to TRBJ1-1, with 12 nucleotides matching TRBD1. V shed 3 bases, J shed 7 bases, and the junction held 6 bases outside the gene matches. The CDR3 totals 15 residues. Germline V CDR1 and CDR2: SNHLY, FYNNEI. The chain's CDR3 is CASSEHRDRGLEAFF. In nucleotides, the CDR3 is TGTGCCAGCAGTGAGCACAGGGACAGGGGGCTTGAAGCTTTCTTT.

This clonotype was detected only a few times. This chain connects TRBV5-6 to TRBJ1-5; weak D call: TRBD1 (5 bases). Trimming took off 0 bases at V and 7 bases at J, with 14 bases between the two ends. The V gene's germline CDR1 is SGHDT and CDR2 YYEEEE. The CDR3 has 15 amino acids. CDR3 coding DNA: TGTGCCAGCAGCTTGGGGACCTCAGCAGGGCAGCCCCAGCATTTT. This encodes CASSLGTSAGQPQHF.

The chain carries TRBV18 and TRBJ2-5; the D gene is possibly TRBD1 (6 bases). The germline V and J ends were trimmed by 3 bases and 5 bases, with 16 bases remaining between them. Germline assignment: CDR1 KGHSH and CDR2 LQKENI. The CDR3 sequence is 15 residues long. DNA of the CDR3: TGTGCCAGCTCACCGGGAACAGGGTTGGTTGAGACCCAGTACTTC. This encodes CASSPGTGLVETQYF.

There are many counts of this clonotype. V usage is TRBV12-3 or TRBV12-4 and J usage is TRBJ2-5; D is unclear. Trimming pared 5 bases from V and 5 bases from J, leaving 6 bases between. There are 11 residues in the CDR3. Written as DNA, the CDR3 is TGTGCCAGCAGTCGAAAGGAGACCCAGTACTTC. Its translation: CASSRKETQYF.

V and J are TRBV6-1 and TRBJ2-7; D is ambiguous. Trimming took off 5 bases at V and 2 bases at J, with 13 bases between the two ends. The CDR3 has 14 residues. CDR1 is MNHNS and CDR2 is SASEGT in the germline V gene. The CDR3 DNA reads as TGTGCCAGCAGTTCCAACAGCTATCCCTACGAGCAGTACTTC. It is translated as CASSSNSYPYEQYF.

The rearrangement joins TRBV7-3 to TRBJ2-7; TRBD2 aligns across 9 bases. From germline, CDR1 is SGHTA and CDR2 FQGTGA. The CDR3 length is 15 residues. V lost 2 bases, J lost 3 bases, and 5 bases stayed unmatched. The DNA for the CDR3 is TGTGCCAGCAGCTTACGTAGCGGGGGTAACTACGAGCAGTACTTC. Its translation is CASSLRSGGNYEQYF.

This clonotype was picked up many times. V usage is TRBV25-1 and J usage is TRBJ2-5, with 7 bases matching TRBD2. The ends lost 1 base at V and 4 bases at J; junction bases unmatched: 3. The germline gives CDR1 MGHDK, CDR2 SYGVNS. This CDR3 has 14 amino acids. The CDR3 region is CASSESGGGETQYF. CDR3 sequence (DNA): TGTGCCAGCAGTGAATCCGGCGGGGGAGAGACCCAGTACTTC.

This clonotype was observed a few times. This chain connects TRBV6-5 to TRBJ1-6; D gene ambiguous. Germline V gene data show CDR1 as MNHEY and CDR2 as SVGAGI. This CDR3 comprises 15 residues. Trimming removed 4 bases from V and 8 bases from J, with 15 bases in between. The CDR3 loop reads CASSFFVPTDSPLHF. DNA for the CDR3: TGTGCCAGCAGTTTCTTTGTCCCTACGGATTCACCCCTCCACTTT.

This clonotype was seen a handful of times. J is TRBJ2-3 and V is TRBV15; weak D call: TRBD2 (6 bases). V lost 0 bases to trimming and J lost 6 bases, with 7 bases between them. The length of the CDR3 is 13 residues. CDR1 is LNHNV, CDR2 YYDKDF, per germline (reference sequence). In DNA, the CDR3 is TGTGCCACCAGCAGAGACAGCGGGGATACGCAGTATTTT. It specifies CATSRDSGDTQYF.

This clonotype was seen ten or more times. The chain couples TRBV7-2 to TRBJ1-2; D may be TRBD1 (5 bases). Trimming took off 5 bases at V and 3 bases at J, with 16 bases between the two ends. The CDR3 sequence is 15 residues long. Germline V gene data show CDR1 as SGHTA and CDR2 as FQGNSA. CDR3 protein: CASSPRSTEHYGYTF. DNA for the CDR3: TGTGCCAGCAGCCCTAGGTCGACAGAGCACTATGGCTACACCTTC.

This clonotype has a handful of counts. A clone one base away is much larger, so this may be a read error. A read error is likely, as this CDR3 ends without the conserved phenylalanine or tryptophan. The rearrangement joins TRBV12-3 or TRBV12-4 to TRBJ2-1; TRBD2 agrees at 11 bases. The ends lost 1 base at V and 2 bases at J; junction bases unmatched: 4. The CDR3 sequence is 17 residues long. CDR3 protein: CASSLGLAGMTYNEQFL. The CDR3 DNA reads TGTGCCAGCAGTTTAGGACTAGCGGGAATGACCTACAATGAGCAGTTCCTC.